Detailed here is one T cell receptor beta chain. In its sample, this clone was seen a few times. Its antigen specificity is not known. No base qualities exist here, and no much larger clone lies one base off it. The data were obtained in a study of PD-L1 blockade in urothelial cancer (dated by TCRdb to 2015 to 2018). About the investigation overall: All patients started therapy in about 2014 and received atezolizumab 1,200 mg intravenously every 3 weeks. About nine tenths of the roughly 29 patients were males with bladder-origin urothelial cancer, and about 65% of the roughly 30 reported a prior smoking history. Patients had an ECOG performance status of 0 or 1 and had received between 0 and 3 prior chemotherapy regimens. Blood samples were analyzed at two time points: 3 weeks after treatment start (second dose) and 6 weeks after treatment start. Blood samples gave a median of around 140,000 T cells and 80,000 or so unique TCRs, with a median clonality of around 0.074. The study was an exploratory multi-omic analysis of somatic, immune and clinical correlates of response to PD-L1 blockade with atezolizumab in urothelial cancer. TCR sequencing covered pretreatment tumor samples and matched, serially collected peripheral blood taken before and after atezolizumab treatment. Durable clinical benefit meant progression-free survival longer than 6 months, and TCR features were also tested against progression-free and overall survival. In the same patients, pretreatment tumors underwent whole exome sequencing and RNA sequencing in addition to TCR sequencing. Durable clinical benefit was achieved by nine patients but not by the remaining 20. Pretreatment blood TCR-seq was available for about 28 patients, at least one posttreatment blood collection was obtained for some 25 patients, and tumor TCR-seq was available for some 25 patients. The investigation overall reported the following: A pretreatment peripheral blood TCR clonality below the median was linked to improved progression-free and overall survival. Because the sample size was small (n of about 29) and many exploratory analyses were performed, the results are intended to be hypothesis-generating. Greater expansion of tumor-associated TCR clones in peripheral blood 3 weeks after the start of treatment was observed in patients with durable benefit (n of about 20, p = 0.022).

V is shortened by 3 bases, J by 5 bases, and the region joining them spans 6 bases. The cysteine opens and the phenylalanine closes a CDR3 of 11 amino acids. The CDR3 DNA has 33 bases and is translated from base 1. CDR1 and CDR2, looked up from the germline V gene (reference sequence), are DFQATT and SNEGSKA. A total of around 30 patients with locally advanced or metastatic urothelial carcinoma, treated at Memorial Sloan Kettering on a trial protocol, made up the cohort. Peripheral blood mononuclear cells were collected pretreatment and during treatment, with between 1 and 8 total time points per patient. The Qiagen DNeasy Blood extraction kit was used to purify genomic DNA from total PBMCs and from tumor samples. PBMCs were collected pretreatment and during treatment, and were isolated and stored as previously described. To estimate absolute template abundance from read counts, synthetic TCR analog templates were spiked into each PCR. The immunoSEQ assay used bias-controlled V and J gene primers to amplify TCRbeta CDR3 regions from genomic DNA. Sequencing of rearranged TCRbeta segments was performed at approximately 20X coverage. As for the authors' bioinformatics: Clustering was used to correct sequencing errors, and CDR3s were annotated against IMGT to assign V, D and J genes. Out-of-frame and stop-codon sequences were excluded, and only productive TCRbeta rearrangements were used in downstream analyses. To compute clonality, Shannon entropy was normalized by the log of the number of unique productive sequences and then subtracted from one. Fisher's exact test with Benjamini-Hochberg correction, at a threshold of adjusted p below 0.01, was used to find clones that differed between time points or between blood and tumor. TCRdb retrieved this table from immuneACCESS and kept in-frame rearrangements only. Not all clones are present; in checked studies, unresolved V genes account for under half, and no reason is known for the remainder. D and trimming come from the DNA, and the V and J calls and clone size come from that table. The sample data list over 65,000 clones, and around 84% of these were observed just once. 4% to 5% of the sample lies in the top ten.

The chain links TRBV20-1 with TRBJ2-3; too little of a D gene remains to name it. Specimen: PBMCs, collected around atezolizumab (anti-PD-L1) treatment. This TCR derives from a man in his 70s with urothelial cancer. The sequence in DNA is TGCAGTGCTAGTTCGGGAGATACGCAGTATTTT. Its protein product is CSASSGDTQYF.